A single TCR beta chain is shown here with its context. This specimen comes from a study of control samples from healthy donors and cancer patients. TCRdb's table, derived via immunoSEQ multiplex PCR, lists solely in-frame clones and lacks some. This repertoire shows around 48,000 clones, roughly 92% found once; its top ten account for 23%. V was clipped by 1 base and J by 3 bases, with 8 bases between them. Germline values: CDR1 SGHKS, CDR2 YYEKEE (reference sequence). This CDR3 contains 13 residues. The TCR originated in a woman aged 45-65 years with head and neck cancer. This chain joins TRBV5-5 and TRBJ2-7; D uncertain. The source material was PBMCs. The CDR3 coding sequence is TGTGCCAGCAGCTTGTACATGTTCTACGAGCAGTACTTC. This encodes CASSLYMFYEQYF.